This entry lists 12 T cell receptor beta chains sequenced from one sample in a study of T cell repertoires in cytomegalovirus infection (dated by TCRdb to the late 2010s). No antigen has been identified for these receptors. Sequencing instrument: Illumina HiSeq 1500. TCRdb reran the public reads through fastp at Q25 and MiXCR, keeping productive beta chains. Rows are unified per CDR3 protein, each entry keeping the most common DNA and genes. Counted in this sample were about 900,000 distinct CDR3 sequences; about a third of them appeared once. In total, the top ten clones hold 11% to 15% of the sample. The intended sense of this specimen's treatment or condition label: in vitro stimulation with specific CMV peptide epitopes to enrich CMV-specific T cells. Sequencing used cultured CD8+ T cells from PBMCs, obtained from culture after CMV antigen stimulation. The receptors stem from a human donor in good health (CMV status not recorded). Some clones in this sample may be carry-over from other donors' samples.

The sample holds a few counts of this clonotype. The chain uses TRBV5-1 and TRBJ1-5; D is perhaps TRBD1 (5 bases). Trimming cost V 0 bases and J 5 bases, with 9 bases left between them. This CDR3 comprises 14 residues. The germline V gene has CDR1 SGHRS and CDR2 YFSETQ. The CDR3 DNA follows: TGCGCCAGCAGCTTGGCGGGGGTGGATCAGCCCCAGCATTTT. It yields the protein CASSLAGVDQPQHF.

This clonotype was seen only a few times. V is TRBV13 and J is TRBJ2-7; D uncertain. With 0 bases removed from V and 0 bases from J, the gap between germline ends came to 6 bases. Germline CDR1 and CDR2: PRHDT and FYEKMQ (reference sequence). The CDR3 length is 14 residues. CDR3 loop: CASSLGTTSYEQYV. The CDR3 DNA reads TGTGCCAGCAGCTTAGGGACCACCTCCTACGAGCAGTACGTC.

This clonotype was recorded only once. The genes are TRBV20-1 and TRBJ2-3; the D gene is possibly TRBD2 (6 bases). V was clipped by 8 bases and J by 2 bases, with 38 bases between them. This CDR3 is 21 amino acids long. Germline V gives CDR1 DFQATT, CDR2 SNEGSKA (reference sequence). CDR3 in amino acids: CSSSLGNNSLLAPRITDTQYF. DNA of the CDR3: TGCAGTTCTTCCTTAGGGAACAACTCCCTACTAGCCCCGAGGATCACAGATACGCAGTATTTT.

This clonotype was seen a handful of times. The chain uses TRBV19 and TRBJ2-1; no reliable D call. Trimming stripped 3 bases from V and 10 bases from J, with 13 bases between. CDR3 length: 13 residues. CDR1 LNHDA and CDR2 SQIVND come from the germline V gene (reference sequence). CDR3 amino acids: CASSMGFWVEQFF. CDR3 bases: TGTGCCAGTAGTATGGGGTTCTGGGTAGAGCAGTTCTTC.

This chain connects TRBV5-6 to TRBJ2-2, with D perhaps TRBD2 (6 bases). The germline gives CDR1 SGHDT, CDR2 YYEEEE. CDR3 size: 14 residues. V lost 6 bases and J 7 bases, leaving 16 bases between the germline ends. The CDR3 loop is CASTWGEAYGELFF. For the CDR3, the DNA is TGTGCCAGCACCTGGGGGGAAGCCTACGGGGAGCTGTTTTTT.

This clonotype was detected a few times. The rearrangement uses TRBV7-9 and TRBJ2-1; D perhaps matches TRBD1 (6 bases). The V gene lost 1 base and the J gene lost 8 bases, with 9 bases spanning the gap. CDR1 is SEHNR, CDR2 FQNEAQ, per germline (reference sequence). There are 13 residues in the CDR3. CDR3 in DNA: TGTGCCAGCAGCTTAGTGGGGGCCCATGAGCAGTTCTTC. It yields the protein CASSLVGAHEQFF.

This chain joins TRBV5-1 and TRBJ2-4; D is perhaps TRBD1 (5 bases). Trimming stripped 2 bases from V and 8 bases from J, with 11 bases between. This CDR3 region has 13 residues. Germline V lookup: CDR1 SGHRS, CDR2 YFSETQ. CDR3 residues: CASSFRIGDIQYF. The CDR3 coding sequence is TGCGCCAGCAGCTTTCGAATAGGGGACATTCAGTACTTC. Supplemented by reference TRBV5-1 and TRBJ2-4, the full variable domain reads KAGVTQTPRYLIKTRGQQVTLSCSPISGHRSVSWYQQTPGQGLQFLFEYFSETQRNKGNFPGRFSGRQFSNSRSEMNVSTLELGDSALYLCASSFRIGDIQYFGAGTRLSVL.

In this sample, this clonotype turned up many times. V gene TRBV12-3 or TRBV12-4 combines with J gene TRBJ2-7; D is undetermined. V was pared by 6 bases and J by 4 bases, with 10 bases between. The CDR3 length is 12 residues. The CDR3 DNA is TGTGCCAGCAGCGTTAGGGCTTACGAGCAGTACTTC. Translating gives CASSVRAYEQYF.

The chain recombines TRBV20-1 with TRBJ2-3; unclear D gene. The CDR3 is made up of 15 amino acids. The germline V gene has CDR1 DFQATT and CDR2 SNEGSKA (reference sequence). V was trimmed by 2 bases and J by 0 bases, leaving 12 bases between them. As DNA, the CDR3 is TGCAGTGCTAGACCCCCAACGGCTAGCACAGATACGCAGTATTTT. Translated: CSARPPTASTDTQYF.

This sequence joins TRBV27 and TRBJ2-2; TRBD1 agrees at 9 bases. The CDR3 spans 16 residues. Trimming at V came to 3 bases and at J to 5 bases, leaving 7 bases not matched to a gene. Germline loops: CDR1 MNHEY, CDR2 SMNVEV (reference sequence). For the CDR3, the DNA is TGTGCCAGCAGTTTCCTGGACAGGGGTTGGACCGGGGAGCTGTTTTTT. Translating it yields CASSFLDRGWTGELFF.

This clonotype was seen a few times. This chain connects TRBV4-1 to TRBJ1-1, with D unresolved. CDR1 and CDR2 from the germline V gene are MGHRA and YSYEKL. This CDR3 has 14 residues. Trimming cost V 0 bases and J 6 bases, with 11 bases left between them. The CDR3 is CASSQDAGGPEAFF. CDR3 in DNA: TGCGCCAGCAGCCAAGATGCGGGCGGCCCTGAAGCTTTCTTT.

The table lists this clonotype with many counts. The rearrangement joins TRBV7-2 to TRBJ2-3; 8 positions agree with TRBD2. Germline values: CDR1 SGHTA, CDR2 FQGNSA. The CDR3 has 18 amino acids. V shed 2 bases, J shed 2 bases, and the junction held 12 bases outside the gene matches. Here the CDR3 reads CASSLTRSGGHHTDTQYF. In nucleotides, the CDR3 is TGTGCCAGCAGCTTAACTCGAAGCGGGGGCCATCACACAGATACGCAGTATTTT.